This TCR beta chain stems from a study of Ad26.COV2.S vaccination and SARS-CoV-2 variants. Broader study findings: Measures of TCR breadth and depth may have fallen short of total T cell responses.

Germline CDR1 LGHNT, CDR2 FRNRAP. This CDR3 comprises 19 residues. Germline trimming cut 5 bases from V and 4 bases from J; bases unmatched to any gene: 16. The treatment was: about 20 received Ad26.COV2.S at low or high dose, single or two shots; roughly five received placebo; per-sample allocation not given. Sample collection was performed on day 63 after the first vaccine or placebo injection. Note on this clone: The antigen is unknown.

Assay: immunoSEQ multiplex PCR; the TCRdb copy retains only in-frame clones and omits some. The sample lists about 350,000 clones; roughly 84% were seen once. Sequencing was performed on peripheral blood, taken in a trial of Ad26.COV2.S vaccine versus placebo. The source is a person aged 18-65 years who received the Ad26.COV2.S COVID-19 vaccine or a placebo. The V call is TRBV12-5, the J call TRBJ2-5; TRBD2 agrees at 13 bases. The CDR3 loop is CASGVGTKLAGGPGETQYF. In nucleotides, the CDR3 is TGTGCTAGTGGTGTCGGGACAAAACTAGCGGGAGGGCCGGGAGAGACCCAGTACTTC.